The present TCR beta chain was sequenced within a study of shared clonotypes between healthy human individuals. About the research overall: CD8 memory received one plate per donor, CD8 naive two, CD4 memory three and CD4 naive three.

Repertoires were generated with immunoSEQ multiplex PCR, while TCRdb's copy carries only in-frame clones and drops some. The data contain about 2.1 million clones, around 93% of them singletons. Germline values: CDR1 SGHVS, CDR2 FQNEAQ. The CDR3 loop spans 18 amino acids. J was trimmed by 2 bases and V by 2 bases; bases with no gene match: 15. General study points: The study's rarefaction showed incomplete sorted-subset sequencing despite large depth.

Turning to this clone: Its target is not known.

CD8 cells classed as naive were CD45RO-negative and positively selected for CCR7, excluding terminally differentiated effector memory CD45RA+ cells. The sequenced sample consisted of naive CD8+ T cells from PBMCs. The V gene is TRBV7-8, the J gene TRBJ2-7, with 7 bases aligning to TRBD2. The sequence was collected from a man younger than 35 in good health. Some clones in this sample may be carry-over from other donors' samples. The CDR3 DNA is TGTGCCAGCAGCTTATTTCCCGCGGGAGTAGCAACCCCCTACGAGCAGTACTTC. It translates to CASSLFPAGVATPYEQYF. Full variable domain (missing parts from reference TRBV7-8 and TRBJ2-7): GAGVSQSPRYKVAKRGQDVALRCDPISGHVSLFWYQQALGQGPEFLTYFQNEAQLDKSGLPSDRFFAERPEGSVSTLKIQRTQQEDSAVYLCASSLFPAGVATPYEQYFGPGTRLTVT.